What follows are 27 T cell receptor beta chains derived from one specimen sequenced in a study of T cell responses to AZD1222 COVID-19 vaccine. Produced via immunoSEQ multiplex PCR; TCRdb's table is partial and in-frame only. This sample has some 150,000 clones, with roughly nine tenths found just once. The material was peripheral blood, obtained 28 days after the second AZD1222 dose. These receptors were obtained from an adult who received the AZD1222 COVID-19 vaccine.

The gene calls are TRBV20-1 and TRBJ1-4; D not resolved. The CDR3 loop spans 11 amino acids. Germline CDR1 is DFQATT and CDR2 is SNEGSKA (reference sequence). V was pared by 6 bases and J by 14 bases, with 16 bases between. CDR3 bases: TGCAGTGCCCCGGAGGCAGGTCGCCTGTTTTTT. Protein product: CSAPEAGRLFF.

The rearrangement joins TRBV25-1 to TRBJ1-2; TRBD1 might be the D (5 bases). Germline values: CDR1 MGHDK, CDR2 SYGVNS. This CDR3 contains 12 residues. The V and J ends lost 7 bases and 9 bases respectively, with 15 bases between them. The CDR3 DNA sequence: TGTGCCAGCAACAGGTCAGTTGTACGCTACACCTTC. This encodes CASNRSVVRYTF.

This CDR3 reads CASSLPVEETQYF. CDR3 nucleotide sequence: TGTGCCAGCAGCTTGCCCGTAGAGGAGACCCAGTACTTC. V usage is TRBV5-6 and J usage is TRBJ2-5; D uncertain. Between the trimmed V and J ends, which lost 1 base and 5 bases, there was a span of 9 bases. There are 13 residues in the CDR3. CDR1 and CDR2 (germline): SGHDT, YYEEEE.

This CDR3 is CAWGGGQRSTDTQYF. Here the CDR3 DNA reads TGTGCCTGGGGAGGGGGACAGCGAAGCACAGATACGCAGTATTTT. The genes are TRBV30 and TRBJ2-3, with D possibly matching TRBD1 (7 bases). CDR1 and CDR2 (germline): GTSNPN, SVGIG (reference sequence). Trimming pared 5 bases from V and 0 bases from J, leaving 15 bases between. The CDR3 loop spans 15 amino acids.

This clone appeared a few times. The V call is TRBV6-5, the J call TRBJ1-1; tentatively, D is TRBD1 (5 bases). The germline V gene has CDR1 MNHEY and CDR2 SVGAGI. This CDR3 spans 16 amino acids. With 0 bases removed from V and 5 bases from J, the gap between germline ends came to 16 bases. The CDR3 nucleotides are TGTGCCAGCAGTTACTCGCCACCCCCCGGGGGTACTGAAGCTTTCTTT. Translating gives CASSYSPPPGGTEAFF.

V and J are TRBV30 and TRBJ1-1, with 9 bases that match TRBD1. The germline V gene has CDR1 GTSNPN and CDR2 SVGIG (reference sequence). This CDR3 contains 16 residues. V was pared by 2 bases and J by 1 base, with 8 bases of the junction left unmatched. In nucleotides, the CDR3 is TGTGCCTGGAGTCCGGACAGGGGCGAGGGGAACACTGAAGCTTTCTTT. Amino acids: CAWSPDRGEGNTEAFF.

The CDR3 spells CASNSGGGNSPLHF. The DNA for the CDR3 is TGTGCCAGCAACTCAGGGGGTGGGAATTCACCCCTCCACTTT. This chain uses TRBV6-6 with TRBJ1-6; TRBD1 aligns across 7 bases. Losses at the gene ends were 7 bases for V and 7 bases for J; bases not matched to a gene: 7. This CDR3 is built from 14 residues. Germline lookup yields CDR1 MNHNY and CDR2 SVGAGI (reference sequence).

The V and J genes are TRBV11-3 and TRBJ1-1; D is undetermined. The CDR3 contains 13 residues. Germline loops: CDR1 SGHNT, CDR2 YENEEA. V shed 4 bases and J shed 6 bases, with 12 bases lying between them. CDR3 sequence: CASSSIAGSEAFF. DNA for the CDR3: TGTGCCAGCAGCTCAATTGCAGGCTCTGAAGCTTTCTTT.

The rearrangement links TRBV5-6 to TRBJ1-2; no definite D call. The germline V gene has CDR1 SGHDT and CDR2 YYEEEE. Trimming cost V 4 bases and J 4 bases, with 17 bases left between them. The CDR3 is 15 amino acids. The CDR3 reads CASSPVEGRVYGYTF. DNA of the CDR3: TGTGCCAGCAGCCCCGTGGAGGGAAGGGTCTATGGCTACACCTTC.

This rearrangement joins TRBV19 to TRBJ1-2, with TRBD1 matching 10 bases. The CDR3 consists of 13 residues. Germline V gene sequence: CDR1 LNHDA, CDR2 SQIVND (reference sequence). With 6 bases clipped from V and 4 bases from J, the junction kept 2 bases outside the gene matches. The CDR3 here is CASSWTGGYGYTF. The CDR3 DNA reads as TGTGCCAGTAGCTGGACAGGGGGCTATGGCTACACCTTC.

Here the CDR3 reads CASSPSRGGETQYF. In nucleotides, the CDR3 is TGTGCCAGCTCACCAAGCAGGGGTGGAGAGACCCAGTACTTC. V is TRBV18 and J is TRBJ2-5; D might be TRBD1 (6 bases). Germline V lookup: CDR1 KGHSH, CDR2 LQKENI. This CDR3 spans 14 amino acids. The V end lost 2 bases, the J end lost 4 bases, and 11 bases lay between the germline ends.

The genes are TRBV6-5 and TRBJ2-1, with 14 bases identical to TRBD2. Germline V gene sequence: CDR1 MNHEY, CDR2 SVGAGI. CDR3 length: 15 residues. V was pared by 1 base and J by 10 bases, with 3 bases of the junction left unmatched. The DNA for the CDR3 is TGTGCCAGCAGTTACTTGGGACTAGCGGGAGAGGAGCAGTTCTTC. Translated: CASSYLGLAGEEQFF.

The chain recombines TRBV29-1 with TRBJ1-1, with D possibly being TRBD1 (6 bases). Looked up from germline, CDR1 is SQVTM and CDR2 is ANQGSEA. Trimming removed 3 bases from V and 5 bases from J, with 10 bases in between. The CDR3 runs to 12 residues. The CDR3 protein is CSVEGAKTEAFF. The CDR3 region has the DNA TGCAGCGTTGAGGGGGCGAAAACTGAAGCTTTCTTT.

V usage is TRBV11-2 and J usage is TRBJ2-7, with TRBD2 matching over 9 bases. The trim removed 6 bases at V and 12 bases at J, leaving 18 bases unmatched. The CDR3 totals 15 residues. Germline CDR1 and CDR2: SGHAT and FQNNGV. This chain's CDR3 is CASRPPGLALRTRYF. The CDR3 DNA reads as TGTGCCAGCAGACCCCCGGGACTAGCCCTACGAACACGGTACTTC.

The CDR3 reads CASSQDRSSYNSPLHF. Written as DNA, the CDR3 is TGCGCCAGCAGCCAAGACAGGAGCTCCTATAATTCACCCCTCCACTTT. This sequence joins TRBV4-3 and TRBJ1-6; unclear D gene. V lost 0 bases to trimming and J lost 0 bases, with 6 bases between them. The CDR3 contains 16 residues. The V gene's germline CDR1 is LGHNA and CDR2 YSLEER.

The gene calls are TRBV9 and TRBJ1-2, with D unclear. The germline gives CDR1 SGDLS, CDR2 YYNGEE. The germline V and J ends were trimmed by 3 bases and 6 bases, with 9 bases remaining between them. The CDR3 loop spans 12 amino acids. CDR3 amino acids: CASSGEGHGYTF. Here the CDR3 DNA reads TGTGCCAGCAGCGGGGAGGGTCATGGCTACACCTTC.

The V call is TRBV6-5, the J call TRBJ2-7; 7 bases are shared with TRBD1. This CDR3 has 14 amino acids. The germline V gene encodes CDR1 MNHEY and CDR2 SVGAGI. The V segment lost 7 bases and the J segment 4 bases; nucleotides outside the gene matches: 10. CDR3 protein: CASNTPGQRYEQYF. The DNA of the CDR3 is TGTGCCAGCAACACTCCGGGACAGCGATACGAGCAGTACTTC.

This chain links TRBV15 with TRBJ1-2; a weak D match, TRBD1 (5 bases). Per germline, CDR1 LNHNV and CDR2 YYDKDF (reference sequence). Trimming stripped 6 bases from V and 0 bases from J, with 8 bases between. This CDR3 contains 13 residues. The CDR3 coding sequence is TGTGCCACCAGTCAGGGATCTAACTATGGCTACACCTTC. Translation gives CATSQGSNYGYTF.

The V call is TRBV3-1 (or the pseudogene TRBV3-2), the J call TRBJ2-7; D is ambiguous. This CDR3 is built from 12 residues. Trimming stripped 3 bases from V and 1 base from J, with 4 bases between. Germline lookup yields CDR1 LGHDT and CDR2 YNNKEL (reference sequence). In nucleotides, the CDR3 is TGTGCCAGCAGCCAGCAGTCCTACGAGCAGTACTTC. This sequence encodes CASSQQSYEQYF.

The chain has TRBV6-1 and TRBJ1-2; 7 nucleotides match TRBD1. The CDR3 consists of 14 residues. V was clipped by 2 bases and J by 4 bases; unmatched bases: 4. Germline CDR1 is MNHNS and CDR2 is SASEGT. This CDR3 reads CASSELQGVYGYTF. Written as DNA, the CDR3 is TGTGCCAGCAGTGAACTCCAGGGGGTCTATGGCTACACCTTC.

For the CDR3, the DNA is TGTGCCAGCAGCCAAGGACAGGGGGCCACTGAAGCTTTCTTT. This encodes CASSQGQGATEAFF. V and J are TRBV3-1 (or the pseudogene TRBV3-2) and TRBJ1-1; 10 nucleotides agree with TRBD1. This CDR3 spans 14 amino acids. V was clipped by 1 base and J by 4 bases; unmatched bases: 0. Germline CDR1 LGHDT, CDR2 YNNKEL (reference sequence).

This clone was detected only a few times. J is TRBJ1-1 and V is TRBV5-4, with a tentative D call TRBD1 (6 bases). Germline CDR1 is SGHNT and CDR2 is YYREEE (reference sequence). The CDR3 spans 17 residues. The V gene lost 3 bases and the J gene lost 3 bases, with 21 bases spanning the gap. The CDR3 region has the DNA TGTGCCAGCAGCTCTACGATCCGACCACAGGGTGACACTGAAGCTTTCTTT. This encodes CASSSTIRPQGDTEAFF.

The chain links TRBV18 to TRBJ2-3, with 7 bases fitting TRBD1. CDR1 and CDR2 from the germline V gene are KGHSH and LQKENI. This CDR3 region has 18 residues. The V gene end was trimmed by 3 bases and the J gene end by 4 bases; junction bases not matched to a gene: 16. The CDR3 region has the DNA TGTGCCAGCTCACCGAGGGGACAGTATCACCTAGGCGCAGATACGCAGTATTTT. Translated: CASSPRGQYHLGADTQYF.

CDR3 in amino acids: CASSFPDRYGYTF. CDR3 DNA sequence: TGTGCCAGCAGCTTCCCGGACAGATATGGCTACACCTTC. The rearrangement joins TRBV13 to TRBJ1-2, with D possibly TRBD1 on 6 matching bases. Germline V gives CDR1 PRHDT, CDR2 FYEKMQ (reference sequence). The ends were cut back, 3 bases at V and 5 bases at J, with 10 bases in the middle. This CDR3 spans 13 amino acids.

The chain has TRBV25-1 and TRBJ2-1; D may be TRBD2 (6 bases). Germline loops: CDR1 MGHDK, CDR2 SYGVNS. The CDR3 runs 13 residues. Trimming took 5 bases from V and 4 from J, leaving 9 bases between them. The CDR3 spells CASSPGSYNEQFF. The DNA of the CDR3 is TGTGCCAGCAGTCCCGGGAGTTACAATGAGCAGTTCTTC.

The J gene is TRBJ2-7, the V gene TRBV4-3; TRBD1 matches 8 bases. J lost 3 bases, V lost 2 bases, and 6 bases had no gene match. The CDR3 has 15 amino acids. Per germline, CDR1 LGHNA and CDR2 YSLEER. As DNA, the CDR3 is TGCGCCAGCAGCCAACTCGGACAGGGATACTACGAGCAGTACTTC. Translated: CASSQLGQGYYEQYF.

The chain recombines TRBV19 with TRBJ2-1, with 8 bases lining up with TRBD1. The V and J ends lost 4 bases and 5 bases, in that order; junction bases with no gene match: 13. This CDR3 has 17 amino acids. The germline gives CDR1 LNHDA, CDR2 SQIVND (reference sequence). The DNA of the CDR3 is TGTGCCAGTAGTAGAAGACGACAGGGGCGCAATGACAATGAGCAGTTCTTC. Protein sequence: CASSRRRQGRNDNEQFF.